This TCR beta chain was sequenced during a study of blood T cell repertoires in COVID-19. Produced via immunoSEQ multiplex PCR; TCRdb's table is partial and in-frame only. The sample has fewer than 300,000 clones; around 84% are singletons. The count of this clone is one. The CDR3 length is 17 residues. V lost 1 base and J 4 bases, leaving 17 bases between the germline ends. Per germline, CDR1 LGHNA and CDR2 YNFKEQ. Sequences were obtained from PBMCs or T cells enriched from blood (not recorded which). The TCR comes from a man in his forties who had been exposed to COVID-19. The chain recombines TRBV4-2 with TRBJ2-1, with D possibly matching TRBD1 (5 bases). The CDR3 bases are TGTGCCAGCAGCCAAGTCGCAGGGCCAGGACGGTACAATGAGCAGTTCTTC. Its translation: CASSQVAGPGRYNEQFF.